This TCR beta chain was captured by sequencing in a study of blood T cells in healthy people across ages. Per-sample PBMC isolation yielded at least 6.5 million cells. Trimming removed 6 bases from V and 4 bases from J; junction bases left unmatched: 0. CDR3 length: 13 amino acids. Germline CDR1 ENHRY, CDR2 SYGVKD. Primers used in a second PCR of about 7 to 12 cycles were a sample-barcoded 5' primer and a J-beta primer mix. One entry per CDR3 protein, called by TCRdb with MiXCR from the 5' RACE reads. The data contain some 780,000 distinct CDR3 sequences, 56% of them singletons. The rearrangement links TRBV10-3 to TRBJ2-3; 11 bases line up with TRBD2. Material for sequencing was blood. The sequence derives from a middle-aged man in good health. The CDR3 sequence is CAIRGLAADTQYF. The CDR3 DNA reads TGTGCCATCAGGGGACTAGCGGCAGATACGCAGTATTTT.